A single sample is the source of the 10 T cell receptor beta chains below, sequenced in a study of blood T cells in healthy people across ages. A sample-barcoded 5' primer and a J-beta primer mix were used in a second PCR of about 7 to 12 cycles. Each CDR3 protein gets one entry after TCRdb re-called the 5' RACE reads with MiXCR. The repertoire consists of 1,800,000 or so distinct CDR3 sequences, with approximately 40% occurring once and the leading ten covering 23%. Input material: blood. The source is a human donor in good health.

This chain joins TRBV12-3 or TRBV12-4 and TRBJ2-5; D may match TRBD1 or TRBD2 (5 bases each). This CDR3 comprises 15 residues. Between the trimmed V and J ends, which lost 6 bases and 7 bases, there was a span of 21 bases. The CDR3 DNA sequence: TGTGCCAGCAGCTCTTTTTCGGGTGGGGGAGCGACCCAGTACTTC. Protein sequence: CASSSFSGGGATQYF.

Only a few counts were recorded for this clonotype. This chain connects TRBV5-1 to TRBJ2-7; 7 bases agree with TRBD1. The germline gives CDR1 SGHRS, CDR2 YFSETQ. The CDR3 loop spans 15 amino acids. With 4 bases clipped from V and 3 bases from J, the junction kept 10 bases outside the gene matches. CDR3 bases: TGCGCCAGCAGCCCCCAGACAGGGAAGGTCTACGAGCAGTACTTC. It translates to CASSPQTGKVYEQYF.

The chain has TRBV9 and TRBJ2-1; tentatively, D is TRBD2 (6 bases). The germline V and J ends were trimmed by 4 bases and 9 bases, with 17 bases remaining between them. Germline CDR1 reads SGDLS; CDR2 reads YYNGEE. The CDR3 has 14 residues. DNA of the CDR3: TGTGCCAGCAGCCCAACGGGGGTTATAGTTGAGCAGTTCTTC. It codes for CASSPTGVIVEQFF.

This clonotype was found once. This chain uses TRBV15 with TRBJ1-5; D is unresolved. This CDR3 has 15 amino acids. V lost 0 bases, J lost 5 bases, and 11 bases lay in between. Looked up from germline, CDR1 is LNHNV and CDR2 is YYDKDF (reference sequence). CDR3 sequence reads: CATSRDMEGYQPQHF. DNA of the CDR3: TGTGCCACCAGCAGAGATATGGAAGGGTATCAGCCCCAGCATTTT.

The chain employs TRBV6-5 and TRBJ2-3, with D perhaps TRBD2 (6 bases). Germline V CDR1 and CDR2: MNHEY, SVGAGI. Trimming shortened V by 10 bases and J by 1 base, and 15 bases separated the two germline ends. This CDR3 spans 14 amino acids. Written as DNA, the CDR3 is TGTGCCATCAGGCGCGGGGTAGGCACAGATACGCAGTATTTT. This sequence encodes CAIRRGVGTDTQYF.

This clonotype was counted a few times. This chain connects TRBV7-2 to TRBJ2-3; TRBD2 agrees at 7 bases. This CDR3 is 16 amino acids long. Germline lookup yields CDR1 SGHTA and CDR2 FQGNSA. The ends lost 4 bases at V and 6 bases at J; junction bases unmatched: 13. CDR3 sequence (DNA): TGTGCCAGCAGCTCCGCCGATGTAGCGGGTCACGATACGCAGTATTTT. Protein: CASSSADVAGHDTQYF.

Notes on this clonotype: One end of the junction fails to match germline, which may point to a read error. The V call is TRBV5-1, the J call TRBJ1-2; TRBD1 matches 7 bases. This CDR3 spans 13 amino acids. Germline values: CDR1 SGHRS, CDR2 YFSETQ. The chain's CDR3 is CPSQQGSEYGYTF. As DNA, the CDR3 is TGCCCCAGCCAACAGGGGTCGGAGTATGGCTACACCTTC.

V and J are TRBV4-1 and TRBJ2-2; D gene unclear. CDR1 and CDR2 from the germline V gene are MGHRA and YSYEKL. V shed 1 base and J shed 5 bases, with 11 bases lying between them. CDR3 size: 15 residues. The CDR3 bases are TGCGCCAGCAGCCAAGTCGGCAGTCGAACCGGGGAGCTGTTTTTT. It is translated as CASSQVGSRTGELFF.

V usage is TRBV20-1 and J usage is TRBJ2-5, with 7 bases aligning to TRBD1. The germline CDR1 and CDR2 sequences are DFQATT and SNEGSKA (reference sequence). V shed 3 bases and J 1 base; nucleotides not matched to a gene: 11. The CDR3 consists of 16 residues. The CDR3 DNA sequence: TGCAGTGCTAGCAGGGGAATCGGGACAGTCCAAGAGACCCAGTACTTC. Protein: CSASRGIGTVQETQYF.

J is TRBJ1-2 and V is TRBV5-6; D might be TRBD1 (5 bases). The germline V gene encodes CDR1 SGHDT and CDR2 YYEEEE. The CDR3 runs to 14 residues. The V gene lost 3 bases and the J gene lost 4 bases, with 13 bases spanning the gap. In DNA form, the CDR3 reads TGTGCCAGCAGCTCCGGGACGGTGACCTATGGCTACACCTTC. Amino acids: CASSSGTVTYGYTF.